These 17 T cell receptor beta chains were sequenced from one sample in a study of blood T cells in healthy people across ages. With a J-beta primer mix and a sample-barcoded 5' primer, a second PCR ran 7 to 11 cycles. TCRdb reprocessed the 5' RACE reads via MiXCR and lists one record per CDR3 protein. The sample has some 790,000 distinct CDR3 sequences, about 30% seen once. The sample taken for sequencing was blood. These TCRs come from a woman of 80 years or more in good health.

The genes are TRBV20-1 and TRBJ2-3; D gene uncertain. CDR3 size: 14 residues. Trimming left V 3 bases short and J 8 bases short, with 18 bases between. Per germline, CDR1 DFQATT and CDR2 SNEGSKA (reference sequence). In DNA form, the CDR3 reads TGCAGTGCTAGTGTCCCAACACAAAGCCTTACGCAGTATTTT. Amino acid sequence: CSASVPTQSLTQYF.

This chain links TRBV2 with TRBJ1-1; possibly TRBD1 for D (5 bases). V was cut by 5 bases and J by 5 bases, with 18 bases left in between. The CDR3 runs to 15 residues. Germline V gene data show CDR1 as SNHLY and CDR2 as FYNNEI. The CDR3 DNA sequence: TGTGCCAGCAGTAGTCAGGGCGGGGGAAATACTGAAGCTTTCTTT. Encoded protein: CASSSQGGGNTEAFF.

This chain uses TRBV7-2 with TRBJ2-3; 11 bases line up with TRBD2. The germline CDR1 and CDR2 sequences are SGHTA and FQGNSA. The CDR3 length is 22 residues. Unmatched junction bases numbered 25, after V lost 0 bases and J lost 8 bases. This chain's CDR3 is CASSLALRGSGGARGVDGTQYF. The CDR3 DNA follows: TGTGCCAGCAGCTTAGCGCTCCGTGGTAGCGGGGGGGCCAGGGGGGTAGATGGTACGCAGTATTTT.

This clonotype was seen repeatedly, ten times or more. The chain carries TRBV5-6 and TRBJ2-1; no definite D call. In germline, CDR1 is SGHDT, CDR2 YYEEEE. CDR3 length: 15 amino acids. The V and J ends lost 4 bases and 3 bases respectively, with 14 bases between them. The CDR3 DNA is TGTGCCAGCAGCGGAAGAAGGGATCTCTACAATGAGCAGTTCTTC. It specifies CASSGRRDLYNEQFF.

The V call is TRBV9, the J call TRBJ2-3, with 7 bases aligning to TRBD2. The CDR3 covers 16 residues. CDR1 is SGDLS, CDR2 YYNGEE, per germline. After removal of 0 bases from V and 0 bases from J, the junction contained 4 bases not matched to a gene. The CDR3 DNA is TGTGCCAGCAGCGTAGTGGGGGGGATGAGCACAGATACGCAGTATTTT. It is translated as CASSVVGGMSTDTQYF. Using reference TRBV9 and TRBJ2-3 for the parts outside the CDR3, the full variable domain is DSGVTQTPKHLITATGQRVTLRCSPRSGDLSVYWYQQSLDQGLQFLIQYYNGEERAKGNILERFSAQQFPDLHSELNLSSLELGDSALYFCASSVVGGMSTDTQYFGPGTRLTVL.

CDR3: CASSPTPGKLFF. In DNA form, the CDR3 reads TGTGCCAGCAGCCCCACCCCGGGGAAACTGTTTTTT. This sequence joins TRBV7-9 and TRBJ1-4; D is ambiguous. Trimming shortened V by 5 bases and J by 11 bases, and 12 bases separated the two germline ends. Per germline, CDR1 SEHNR and CDR2 FQNEAQ (reference sequence). CDR3 length: 12 residues. The full variable domain, in which reference TRBV7-9 and TRBJ1-4 provide the parts outside the CDR3, is DTGVSQNPRHKITKRGQNVTFRCDPISEHNRLYWYRQTLGQGPEFLTYFQNEAQLEKSRLLSDRFSAERPKGSFSTLEIQRTEQGDSAMYLCASSPTPGKLFFGSGTQLSVL.

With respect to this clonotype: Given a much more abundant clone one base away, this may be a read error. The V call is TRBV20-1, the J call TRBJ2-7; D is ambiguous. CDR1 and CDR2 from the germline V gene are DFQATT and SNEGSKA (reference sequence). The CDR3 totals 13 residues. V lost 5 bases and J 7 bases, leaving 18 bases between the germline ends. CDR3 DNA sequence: TGCAGTGCTGACCCGAGCTCCTACAATGAGCAGTACTTC. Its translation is CSADPSSYNEQYF.

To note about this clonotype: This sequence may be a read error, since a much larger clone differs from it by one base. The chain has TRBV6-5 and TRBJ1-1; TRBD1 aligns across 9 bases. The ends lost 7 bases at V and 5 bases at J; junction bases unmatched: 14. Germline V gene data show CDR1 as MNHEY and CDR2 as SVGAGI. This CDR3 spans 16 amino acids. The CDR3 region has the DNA TGTGCCAGCACCACAGGTCAGGCGACAGGGGGTACTGAAGCTTTCTTT. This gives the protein CASTTGQATGGTEAFF.

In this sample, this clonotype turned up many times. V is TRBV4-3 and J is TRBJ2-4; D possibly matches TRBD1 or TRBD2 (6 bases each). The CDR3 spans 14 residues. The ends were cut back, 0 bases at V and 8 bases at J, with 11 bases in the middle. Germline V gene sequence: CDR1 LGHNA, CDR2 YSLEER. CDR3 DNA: TGCGCCAGCAGCCAAGAGTGGGGGGCGGACATTCAGTACTTC. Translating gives CASSQEWGADIQYF.

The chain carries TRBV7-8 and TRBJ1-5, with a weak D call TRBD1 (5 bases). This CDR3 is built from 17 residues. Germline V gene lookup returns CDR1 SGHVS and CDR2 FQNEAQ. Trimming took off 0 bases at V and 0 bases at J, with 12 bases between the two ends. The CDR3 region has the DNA TGTGCCAGCAGCTTAGCGCTGGGGGGAATTAGCAATCAGCCCCAGCATTTT. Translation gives CASSLALGGISNQPQHF.

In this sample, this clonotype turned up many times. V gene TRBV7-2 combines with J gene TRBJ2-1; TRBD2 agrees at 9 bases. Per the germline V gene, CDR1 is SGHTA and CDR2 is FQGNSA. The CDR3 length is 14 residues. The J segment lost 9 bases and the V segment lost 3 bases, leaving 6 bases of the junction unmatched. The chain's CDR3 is CASSFTGTSSEQFF. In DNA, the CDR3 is TGTGCCAGCAGCTTTACCGGGACTAGCAGTGAGCAGTTCTTC.

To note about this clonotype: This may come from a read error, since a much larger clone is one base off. The CDR3 is CASSHREGPDVHYF. The CDR3 region has the DNA TGTGCCAGCAGTCATCGGGAGGGCCCAGATGTGCATTATTTT. This chain uses TRBV12-3 or TRBV12-4 with TRBJ2-3, with 8 bases lining up with TRBD2. V dropped 5 bases and J dropped 15; count of bases not matched to a gene: 16. The CDR3 runs 14 residues.

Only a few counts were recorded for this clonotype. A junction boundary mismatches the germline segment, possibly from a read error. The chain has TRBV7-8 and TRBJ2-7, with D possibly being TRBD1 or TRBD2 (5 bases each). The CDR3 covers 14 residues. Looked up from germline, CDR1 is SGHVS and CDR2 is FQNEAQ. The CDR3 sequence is CVSSLVRGSYEQYF. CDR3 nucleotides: TGTGTCAGCAGCTTAGTCCGGGGCAGCTACGAGCAGTACTTC.

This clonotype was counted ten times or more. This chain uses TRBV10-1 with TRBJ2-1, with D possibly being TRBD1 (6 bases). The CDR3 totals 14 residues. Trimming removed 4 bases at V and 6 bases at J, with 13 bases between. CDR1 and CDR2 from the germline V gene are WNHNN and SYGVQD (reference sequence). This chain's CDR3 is CASSVAGEGNEQFF. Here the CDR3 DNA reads TGCGCCAGCAGTGTGGCAGGGGAAGGCAATGAGCAGTTCTTC.

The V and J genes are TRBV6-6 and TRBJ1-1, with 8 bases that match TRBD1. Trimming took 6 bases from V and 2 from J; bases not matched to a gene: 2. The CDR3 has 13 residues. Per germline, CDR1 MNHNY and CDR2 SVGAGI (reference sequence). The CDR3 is CASRTGVNTEAFF. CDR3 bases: TGTGCCAGCAGGACAGGGGTAAACACTGAAGCTTTCTTT.

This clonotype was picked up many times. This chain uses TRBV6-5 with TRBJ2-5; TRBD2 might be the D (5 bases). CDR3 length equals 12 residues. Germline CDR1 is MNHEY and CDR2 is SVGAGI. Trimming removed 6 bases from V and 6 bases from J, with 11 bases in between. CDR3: CASRRTGKTQYF. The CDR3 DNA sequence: TGTGCCAGCAGGAGGACGGGAAAGACCCAGTACTTC.

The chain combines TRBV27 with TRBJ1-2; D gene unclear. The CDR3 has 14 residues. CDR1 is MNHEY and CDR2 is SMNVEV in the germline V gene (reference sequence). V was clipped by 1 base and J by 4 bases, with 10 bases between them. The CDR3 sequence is CASSLWEGLYGYTF. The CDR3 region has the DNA TGTGCCAGCAGTTTATGGGAGGGCCTCTATGGCTACACCTTC.